This T cell receptor beta chain stems from a study of OX40 agonist ivuxolimab in advanced cancers. Study-wide findings and caveats: In the 0.1 to 3.0 mg/kg range, CD4+ and CD8+ blood T cells had expanded clonally by week 6.

The CDR3 loop spans 16 amino acids. The ends were cut back, 6 bases at V and 1 base at J, with 18 bases in the middle. Germline V gene lookup returns CDR1 MDHEN and CDR2 SYDVKM. On this clone: Its antigen is unknown.

Here immunoSEQ multiplex PCR was the method, and the copy in TCRdb shows in-frame clones only, minus some. The sample yields some 140,000 clones, roughly nine tenths seen once. This material consisted of CD4+ or CD8+ T cells sorted from blood, taken in a trial of the OX40 agonist ivuxolimab. The TCR originated in an adult with an advanced solid tumor such as melanoma, head and neck, liver or kidney cancer. The chain recombines TRBV28 with TRBJ1-1; possible D gene TRBD1, 6 bases. CDR3 bases: TGTGCCAGCAGCCCCTCGACTGGGGGGCGGAACACTGAAGCTTTCTTT. Amino acids: CASSPSTGGRNTEAFF.